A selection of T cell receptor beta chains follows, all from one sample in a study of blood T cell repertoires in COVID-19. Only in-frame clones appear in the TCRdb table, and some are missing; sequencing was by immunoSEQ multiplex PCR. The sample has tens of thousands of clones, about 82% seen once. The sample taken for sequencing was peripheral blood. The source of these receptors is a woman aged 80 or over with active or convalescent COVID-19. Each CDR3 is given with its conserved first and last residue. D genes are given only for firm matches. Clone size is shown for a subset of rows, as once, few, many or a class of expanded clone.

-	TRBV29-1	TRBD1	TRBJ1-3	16	CSGTLGTAISGNTIYF	TGCAGCGGCACCCTAGGGACAGCCATATCTGGAAACACCATATATTTT
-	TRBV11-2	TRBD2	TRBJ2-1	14	CASSFGRTSNEQFF	TGTGCCAGCAGCTTCGGCCGGACTAGCAATGAGCAGTTCTTC
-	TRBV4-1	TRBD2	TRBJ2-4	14	CASSQFVLAGHQYF	TGCGCCAGCAGCCAATTCGTACTAGCGGGCCACCAGTACTTC
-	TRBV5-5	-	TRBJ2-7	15	CASSLSRDKSYEQYF	TGTGCCAGCAGCTTGAGCCGGGACAAGTCCTACGAGCAGTACTTC
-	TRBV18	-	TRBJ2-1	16	CASSSLAAVSYNEQFF	TGTGCCAGCTCATCGTTAGCGGCGGTCTCCTACAATGAGCAGTTCTTC
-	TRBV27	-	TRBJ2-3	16	CASSSPAADKTGTQYF	TGTGCCAGCAGTTCGCCAGCGGCCGATAAGACCGGTACGCAGTATTTT
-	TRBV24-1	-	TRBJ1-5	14	CATSDSGSYQPQHF	TGTGCCACCAGTGATTCCGGGAGTTATCAGCCCCAGCATTTT
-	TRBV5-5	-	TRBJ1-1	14	CASSSRAGAIEAFF	TGTGCCAGCAGCTCCAGGGCTGGGGCAATTGAAGCTTTCTTT
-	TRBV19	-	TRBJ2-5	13	CASRLAGQETQYF	TGTGCCAGTAGACTGGCGGGACAAGAGACCCAGTACTTC
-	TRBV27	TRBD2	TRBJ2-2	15	CASSPISGPTGELFF	TGTGCCAGCAGTCCCATTAGCGGGCCAACCGGGGAGCTGTTTTTT
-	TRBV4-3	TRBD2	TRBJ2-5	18	CASSQDWAGSGSQETQYF	TGCGCCAGCAGCCAAGATTGGGCAGGTAGCGGGTCCCAAGAGACCCAGTACTTC
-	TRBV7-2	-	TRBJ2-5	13	CASAGRGQETQYF	TGTGCCAGCGCCGGCAGGGGACAAGAGACCCAGTACTTC
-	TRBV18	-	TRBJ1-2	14	CASSPITDPGGYTF	TGTGCCAGCTCACCTATAACAGACCCCGGCGGCTACACCTTC
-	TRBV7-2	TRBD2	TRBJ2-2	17	CATRPGTSGKGTGELFF	TGTGCCACCCGACCCGGGACTAGCGGGAAGGGCACCGGGGAGCTGTTTTTT
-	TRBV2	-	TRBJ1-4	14	CASSLQGTNEKLFF	TGTGCCAGCAGCCTACAGGGCACTAATGAAAAACTGTTTTTT
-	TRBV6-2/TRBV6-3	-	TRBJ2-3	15	CASSDARPVTDTQYF	TGTGCCAGCAGCGACGCGCGGCCCGTCACAGATACGCAGTATTTT
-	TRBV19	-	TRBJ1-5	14	CASSRISGNQPQHF	TGTGCCAGTAGTCGTATAAGCGGTAATCAGCCCCAGCATTTT
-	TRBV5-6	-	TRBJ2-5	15	CASSLIREKLETQYF	TGTGCCAGCAGCTTGATCCGGGAGAAGCTGGAGACCCAGTACTTC
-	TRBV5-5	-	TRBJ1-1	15	CASSLDGASRTEAFF	TGTGCCAGCAGCTTGGATGGGGCATCGAGGACTGAAGCTTTCTTT
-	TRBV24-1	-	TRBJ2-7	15	CATSGPPGGQLEQYF	TGTGCCACCAGTGGTCCGCCCGGCGGGCAGCTAGAGCAGTACTTC
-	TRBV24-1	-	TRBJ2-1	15	CATSSGTLTGNEQFF	TGTGCCACCAGCTCCGGGACTCTAACGGGCAATGAGCAGTTCTTC
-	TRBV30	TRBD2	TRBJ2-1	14	CAWGDGTSDNEQFF	TGTGCCTGGGGGGACGGGACTAGCGACAATGAGCAGTTCTTC
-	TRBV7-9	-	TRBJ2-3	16	CASSSLLKFSTDTQYF	TGTGCCAGCAGCTCTTTACTTAAATTTAGCACAGATACGCAGTATTTT
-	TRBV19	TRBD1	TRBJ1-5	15	CASSIVGQFNQPQHF	TGTGCCAGTAGTATAGTGGGACAGTTCAATCAGCCCCAGCATTTT
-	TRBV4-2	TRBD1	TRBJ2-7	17	CASSQRQGAVSSYEQYF	TGTGCCAGCAGCCAGAGACAGGGGGCAGTTTCTTCCTACGAGCAGTACTTC
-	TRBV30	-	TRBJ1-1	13	CAWSLQMNTEAFF	TGTGCCTGGAGTCTACAGATGAACACTGAAGCTTTCTTT
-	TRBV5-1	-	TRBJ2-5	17	CASSLGGHPKGGETQYF	TGCGCCAGCAGCTTGGGGGGACATCCTAAGGGAGGGGAGACCCAGTACTTC
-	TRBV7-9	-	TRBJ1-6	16	CASSDKKSSYNSPLHF	TGTGCCAGCAGCGATAAAAAGAGCTCCTATAATTCACCCCTCCACTTT
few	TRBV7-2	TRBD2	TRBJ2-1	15	CASSVSGQTYNEQFF	TGTGCCAGCAGCGTTAGCGGGCAAACCTACAATGAGCAGTTCTTC
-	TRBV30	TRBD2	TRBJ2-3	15	CAWARSGGGTDTQYF	TGTGCCTGGGCTAGATCCGGGGGGGGCACAGATACGCAGTATTTT
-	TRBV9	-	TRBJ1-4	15	CASSVHPAREEKLFF	TGTGCCAGCAGCGTCCACCCTGCGAGAGAAGAAAAACTGTTTTTT
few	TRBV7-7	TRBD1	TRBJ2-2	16	CASSLATGANTGELFF	TGTGCTAGCAGCTTAGCCACAGGGGCGAACACCGGGGAGCTGTTTTTT
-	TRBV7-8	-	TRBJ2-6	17	CASSKTGSSSGANVLTF	TGTGCCAGCAGCAAGACAGGCTCCTCCTCTGGGGCCAACGTCCTGACTTTC
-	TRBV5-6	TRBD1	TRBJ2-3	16	CASSLFSRGLTDTQYF	TGTGCCAGCAGCTTGTTCAGTAGGGGGCTCACAGATACGCAGTATTTT
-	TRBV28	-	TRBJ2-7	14	CASSYLRQGGEQYF	TGTGCCAGCAGTTACTTAAGACAGGGAGGCGAGCAGTACTTC
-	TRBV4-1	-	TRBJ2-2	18	CASSQDWANLLFSGELFF	TGCGCCAGCAGCCAAGATTGGGCCAATCTACTGTTTTCCGGGGAGCTGTTTTTT
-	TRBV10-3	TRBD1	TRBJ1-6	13	CAISPGTVSPLHF	TGTGCCATCAGCCCTGGGACAGTTTCACCCCTCCACTTT
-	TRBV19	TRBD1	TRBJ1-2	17	CASSRGTGTLATYGYTF	TGTGCCAGTAGTAGGGGGACAGGGACCCTCGCTACCTATGGCTACACCTTC
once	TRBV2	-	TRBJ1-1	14	CASRDQGQHTEAFF	TGTGCCAGCAGAGATCAGGGCCAGCACACTGAAGCTTTCTTT
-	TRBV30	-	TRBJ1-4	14	CAWSVFSSNEKLFF	TGTGCCTGGAGTGTTTTCTCCTCTAATGAAAAACTGTTTTTT
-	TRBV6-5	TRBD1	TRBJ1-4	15	CASSYSQGVGEKLFF	TGTGCCAGCAGTTACTCACAGGGGGTTGGTGAAAAACTGTTTTTT
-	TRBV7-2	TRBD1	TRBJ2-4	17	CASSPPGTGTAKNIQYF	TGTGCCAGCAGCCCGCCCGGGACAGGGACAGCCAAAAACATTCAGTACTTC